What follows are 18 T cell receptor beta chains derived from one specimen sequenced in a study of human T cells and chemical hapten exposure. The time point is: patch test 1, 2 weeks after DPC sensitization. Indicated treatment: therapeutic diphenylcyclopropenone sensitization with weekly scalp DPC. TCRdb re-derived calls from the RACE reads in MiXCR, one entry per CDR3 protein. Seen here are fewer than 500,000 distinct CDR3 sequences, about 4.4% observed once, and the top ten hold 2% to 2.5%. This specimen consisted of whole blood, obtained in connection with sensitization to the hapten diphenylcyclopropenone (DPC). Receptor source: a woman between 45 and 60 years old with alopecia areata. Some clones in this sample may be carry-over from other donors' samples.

This chain joins TRBV6-5 and TRBJ2-7, with 8 bases that match TRBD2. Germline V gene lookup returns CDR1 MNHEY and CDR2 SVGAGI. This CDR3 has 16 amino acids. J lost 7 bases, V lost 2 bases, and 13 bases had no gene match. The CDR3 sequence is CASSYRREVPPGEQYF. The CDR3, as DNA: TGTGCCAGCAGTTACCGGCGGGAGGTGCCACCGGGGGAGCAGTACTTC.

The rearrangement uses TRBV29-1 and TRBJ2-7, with 8 nucleotides matching TRBD1. Germline trimming cut 6 bases from V and 4 bases from J; bases unmatched to any gene: 2. This CDR3 spans 11 amino acids. Germline loops: CDR1 SQVTM, CDR2 ANQGSEA. The chain's CDR3 is CSVTGEYEQYF. The CDR3 nucleotides are TGCAGCGTGACAGGGGAGTACGAGCAGTACTTC.

This clonotype was seen many times. J is TRBJ1-1 and V is TRBV5-1; no reliable D call. In germline, CDR1 is SGHRS, CDR2 YFSETQ. This CDR3 has 14 residues. V was shortened by 0 bases and J by 6 bases, with 12 bases between the two germline ends. The CDR3 DNA sequence: TGCGCCAGCAGCTTGGAGGGTCGGAGCGCTGAAGCTTTCTTT. Translation: CASSLEGRSAEAFF.

The chain couples TRBV6-1 to TRBJ2-3; 10 nucleotides match TRBD1. Germline CDR1 and CDR2: MNHNS and SASEGT. Losses at the gene ends were 10 bases for V and 6 bases for J; bases not matched to a gene: 7. CDR3 length: 13 amino acids. The CDR3 DNA is TGTGCCACGGCAGACAGGGGGCCGGATACGCAGTATTTT. Translation: CATADRGPDTQYF.

This clonotype was counted many times. The chain links TRBV7-6 to TRBJ2-3; D unclear. Between the trimmed V and J ends, which lost 0 bases and 0 bases, there was a span of 10 bases. The CDR3 covers 16 residues. CDR1 is SGHVS and CDR2 is FNYEAQ in the germline V gene. In DNA, the CDR3 is TGTGCCAGCAGCTTAGCTACAGCCGCTAGCACAGATACGCAGTATTTT. Translation gives CASSLATAASTDTQYF.

This chain connects TRBV7-8 to TRBJ2-1, with no clear D. V was pared by 0 bases and J by 7 bases, with 19 bases between. Germline V gene data show CDR1 as SGHVS and CDR2 as FQNEAQ. The CDR3 spans 17 residues. The CDR3 coding sequence is TGTGCCAGCAGCTTAGCGTGGCAAGCGCGCGACATTAATGAGCAGTTCTTC. Translation: CASSLAWQARDINEQFF.

Many counts were recorded for this clonotype. DNA for the CDR3: TGTGCCAGCAGCCCAGGGGGGCCCGACACTTATAGCAATCAGCCCCAGCATTTT. Translated: CASSPGGPDTYSNQPQHF. The chain employs TRBV21-1 and TRBJ1-5; no check of the table's D call, TRBD1, against the DNA was made. TRBV21-1 is described as a pseudogene. The CDR3 loop spans 18 amino acids.

In its sample, this clonotype was seen many times. J is TRBJ1-2 and V is TRBV7-3, with 7 positions matching TRBD1. Unmatched junction bases numbered 8, after V lost 5 bases and J lost 2 bases. CDR1 and CDR2 (germline): SGHTA, FQGTGA. CDR3 length equals 15 residues. The CDR3, as DNA: TGTGCCAGCAGCGTCCAAGGGGGCGCGAACTATGGCTACACCTTC. Amino acid sequence: CASSVQGGANYGYTF. Together with reference TRBV7-3 and TRBJ1-2, the CDR3 gives the full variable domain: GAGVSQTPSNKVTEKGKYVELRCDPISGHTALYWYRQSLGQGPEFLIYFQGTGAADDSGLPNDRFFAVRPEGSVSTLKIQRTERGDSAVYLCASSVQGGANYGYTFGSGTRLTVV.

This chain uses TRBV11-2 with TRBJ2-1; D remains ambiguous. This CDR3 comprises 15 residues. V dropped 0 bases and J dropped 4 bases, with 10 bases sitting between them. The germline V gene has CDR1 SGHAT and CDR2 FQNNGV. The CDR3 DNA sequence: TGTGCCAGCAGCTTAGAAGTTGTCAGTTACAATGAGCAGTTCTTC. It is translated as CASSLEVVSYNEQFF.

This clonotype was detected ten times or more. The V gene is TRBV6-6, the J gene TRBJ1-6; D is ambiguous. V dropped 5 bases and J dropped 8 bases, with 10 bases sitting between them. Looked up from germline, CDR1 is MNHNY and CDR2 is SVGAGI (reference sequence). The CDR3 spans 13 residues. The CDR3 reads CASSPMEDSPLHF. Written as DNA, the CDR3 is TGTGCCAGCAGTCCTATGGAGGATTCACCCCTCCACTTT.

In this sample, this clonotype turned up many times. V is TRBV4-2 and J is TRBJ2-1; TRBD2 matches at 13 bases. The CDR3 loop spans 16 amino acids. V lost 1 base to trimming and J lost 7 bases; unmatched junction nucleotides: 4. Germline loops: CDR1 LGHNA, CDR2 YNFKEQ. Written as DNA, the CDR3 is TGTGCCAGCAGCCAAGCCTTGACTAGCGGGAGGAATGAGCAGTTCTTC. This encodes CASSQALTSGRNEQFF.

The rearrangement joins TRBV12-3 or TRBV12-4 to TRBJ2-2; D is unresolved. Between the trimmed V and J ends, which lost 10 bases and 0 bases, there was a span of 15 bases. The CDR3 length is 15 residues. The CDR3 DNA is TGTGCCATTCCTTCCCCCCTGCCGAACACCGGGGAGCTGTTTTTT. This codes for CAIPSPLPNTGELFF.

The rearrangement joins TRBV6-5 to TRBJ1-2, with TRBD1 as a possible D gene (6 bases). This CDR3 comprises 14 residues. The V gene's germline CDR1 is MNHEY and CDR2 SVGAGI. The germline V and J ends were trimmed by 6 bases and 4 bases, with 15 bases remaining between them. The CDR3: CASSQNRDSYGYTF. CDR3 DNA: TGTGCCAGCAGCCAAAACAGGGATAGCTATGGCTACACCTTC.

This clonotype was observed many times. The chain joins TRBV14 to TRBJ2-7; TRBD2 aligns across 7 bases. The CDR3 contains 14 residues. The V gene's germline CDR1 is SGHDN and CDR2 FVKESK. V lost 5 bases to trimming and J lost 3 bases; unmatched junction nucleotides: 7. The CDR3 sequence: CASSRASGFYEQYF. In nucleotides, the CDR3 is TGTGCCAGCAGCAGGGCTAGCGGTTTCTACGAGCAGTACTTC.

This clonotype came up a few times. At one of its ends the junction is not consistent with the germline gene, which may arise from a read error. The chain recombines TRBV7-2 with TRBJ2-3; weak D call: TRBD2 (5 bases). This CDR3 spans 11 amino acids. The germline V gene encodes CDR1 SGHTA and CDR2 FQGNSA. The CDR3 DNA reads TGTGCCAGCAGCTTTACTGACTACGACGATTTT. This codes for CASSFTDYDDF.

This clonotype has more than one count but fewer than ten. The chain joins TRBV7-2 to TRBJ1-5; TRBD1 is a possible D gene (5 bases). Deletions cut 5 bases from V and 3 bases from J, with 11 bases between. Germline V gene lookup returns CDR1 SGHTA and CDR2 FQGNSA. The CDR3 contains 14 residues. CDR3 sequence (DNA): TGTGCCAGCAGCCATCGACAGTTCAATCAGCCCCAGCATTTT. Translating gives CASSHRQFNQPQHF.

The genes are TRBV2 and TRBJ2-7; no firm D call. Germline V gene lookup returns CDR1 SNHLY and CDR2 FYNNEI. The CDR3 is 15 amino acids. Between the trimmed V and J ends, which lost 1 base and 9 bases, there was a span of 19 bases. The CDR3 DNA reads as TGTGCCAGCAGTGAAGTAGGGCTAAGCCCTCCTGGGCAGTACTTC. It translates to CASSEVGLSPPGQYF.

This clonotype was seen many times. V gene TRBV6-5 combines with J gene TRBJ2-7, with 10 positions matching TRBD1. J gave up 4 bases and V 8 bases, and 5 bases lay outside the gene matches. Looked up from germline, CDR1 is MNHEY and CDR2 is SVGAGI. CDR3 length: 13 residues. As DNA, the CDR3 is TGTGCCAGCGCACGACAGGGGGCGTACGAGCAGTACTTC. This translates into CASARQGAYEQYF.